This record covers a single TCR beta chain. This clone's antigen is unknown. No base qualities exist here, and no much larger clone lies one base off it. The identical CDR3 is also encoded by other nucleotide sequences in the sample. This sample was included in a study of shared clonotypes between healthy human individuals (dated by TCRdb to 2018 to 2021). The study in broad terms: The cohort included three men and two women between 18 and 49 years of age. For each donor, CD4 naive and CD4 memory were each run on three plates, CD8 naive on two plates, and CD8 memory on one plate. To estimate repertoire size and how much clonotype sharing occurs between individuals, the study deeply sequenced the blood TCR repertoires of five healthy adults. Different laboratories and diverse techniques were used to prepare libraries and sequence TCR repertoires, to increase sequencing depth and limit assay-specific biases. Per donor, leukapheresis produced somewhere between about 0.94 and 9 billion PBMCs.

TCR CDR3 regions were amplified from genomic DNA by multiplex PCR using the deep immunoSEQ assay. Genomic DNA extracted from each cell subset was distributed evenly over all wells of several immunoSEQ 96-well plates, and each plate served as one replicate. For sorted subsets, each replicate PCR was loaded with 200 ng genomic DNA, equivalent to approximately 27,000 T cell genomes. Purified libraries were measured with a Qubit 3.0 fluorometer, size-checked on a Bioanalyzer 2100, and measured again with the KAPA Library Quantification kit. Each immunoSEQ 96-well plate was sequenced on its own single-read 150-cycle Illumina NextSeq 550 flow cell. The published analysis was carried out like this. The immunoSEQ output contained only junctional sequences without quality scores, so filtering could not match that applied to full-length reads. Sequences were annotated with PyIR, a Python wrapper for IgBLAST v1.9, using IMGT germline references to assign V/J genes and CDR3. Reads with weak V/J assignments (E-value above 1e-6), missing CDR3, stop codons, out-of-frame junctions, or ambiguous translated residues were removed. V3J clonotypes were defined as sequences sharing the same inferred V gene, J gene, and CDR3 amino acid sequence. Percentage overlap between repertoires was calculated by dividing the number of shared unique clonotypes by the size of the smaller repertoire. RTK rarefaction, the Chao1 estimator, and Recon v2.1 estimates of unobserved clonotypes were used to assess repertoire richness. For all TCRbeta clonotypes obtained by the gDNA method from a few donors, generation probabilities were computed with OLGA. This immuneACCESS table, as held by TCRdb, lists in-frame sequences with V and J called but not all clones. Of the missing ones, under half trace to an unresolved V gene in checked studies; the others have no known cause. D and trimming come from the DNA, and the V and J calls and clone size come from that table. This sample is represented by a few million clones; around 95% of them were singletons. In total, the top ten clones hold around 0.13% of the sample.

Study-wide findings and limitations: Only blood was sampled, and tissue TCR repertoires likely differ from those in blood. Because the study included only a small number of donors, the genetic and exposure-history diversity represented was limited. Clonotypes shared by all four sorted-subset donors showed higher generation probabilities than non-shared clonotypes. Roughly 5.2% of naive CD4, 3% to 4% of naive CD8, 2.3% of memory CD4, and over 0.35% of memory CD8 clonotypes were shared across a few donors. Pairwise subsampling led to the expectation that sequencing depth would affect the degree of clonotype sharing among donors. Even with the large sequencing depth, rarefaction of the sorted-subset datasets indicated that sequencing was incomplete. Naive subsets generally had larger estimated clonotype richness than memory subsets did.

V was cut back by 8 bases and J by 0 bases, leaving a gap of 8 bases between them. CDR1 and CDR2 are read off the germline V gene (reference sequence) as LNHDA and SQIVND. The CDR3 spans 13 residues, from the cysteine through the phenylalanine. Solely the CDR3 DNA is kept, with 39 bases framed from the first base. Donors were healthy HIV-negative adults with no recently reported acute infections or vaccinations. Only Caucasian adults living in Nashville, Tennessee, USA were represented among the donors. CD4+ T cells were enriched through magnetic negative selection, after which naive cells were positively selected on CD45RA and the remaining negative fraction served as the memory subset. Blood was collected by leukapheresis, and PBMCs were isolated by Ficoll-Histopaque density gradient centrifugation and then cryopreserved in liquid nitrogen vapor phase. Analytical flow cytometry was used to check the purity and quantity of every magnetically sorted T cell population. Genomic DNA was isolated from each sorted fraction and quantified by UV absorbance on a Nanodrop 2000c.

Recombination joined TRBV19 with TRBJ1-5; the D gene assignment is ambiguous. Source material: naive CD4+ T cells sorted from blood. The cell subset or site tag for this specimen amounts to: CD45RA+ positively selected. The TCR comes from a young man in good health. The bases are TGTGCCAGTTCCGACGTTAGCAATCAGCCCCAGCATTTT. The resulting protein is CASSDVSNQPQHF.